This T cell receptor (beta chain) was sequenced in a study of response to subunit inactivated influenza vaccine. Findings and caveats of the study: The authors offered the suggestion that each seasonal influenza vaccination recruits few new T cells.

The CDR3 sequence is 17 residues long. Germline CDR1 LGHNA, CDR2 YSLEER. Trimming removed 4 bases from V and 4 bases from J, with 21 bases in between. In TCRdb, the RT-PCR reads were re-called with MiXCR into one record per CDR3 protein. The table includes roughly 570,000 distinct CDR3 sequences, 10% to 15% detected once. This clonotype has ten or more counts. The target antigen is unknown. The clonotype was recovered from a man over 45 who received an inactivated influenza vaccine. The sequencing here drew on PBMCs from blood, taken roughly 6 weeks after vaccination. The chain uses TRBV4-3 and TRBJ2-3; D perhaps matches TRBD1 (6 bases). CDR3 loop: CASSREIRGSGADTQYF. In DNA form, the CDR3 reads TGCGCCAGCAGCCGAGAGATAAGGGGGAGTGGGGCAGATACGCAGTATTTT.